These T cell receptor beta chains were read from a single sample in a study of regulatory T cells in long-lasting Graves disease. TCRdb independently ran MiXCR on the multiplex PCR reads; one entry per CDR3 protein. The sample comprises 440,000 or so distinct CDR3 sequences, just under 15% of which are singletons, and roughly a sixth rests with the top ten. These data are also associated with another study on T cells in Graves' hyperthyroidism and ophthalmopathy.

The material sequenced was peripheral blood mononuclear cells (PBMCs), taken at new diagnosis, from a patient treated with antithyroid drugs. These receptors all come from a woman aged 30 to 39 with Graves disease. Each CDR3 is given with its conserved first and last residue. A D gene is named only where the DNA matches it firmly. Clone size is stated in some rows and not others, as once, few, many or a class when expanded.

TRBV25-1	few	-	TRBJ1-1	TGTGCCAGCAGTGAAAGGATGAACACTGAAGCTTTCTTT	CASSERMNTEAFF
TRBV24-1	-	TRBD1	TRBJ2-7	TGTGCCACCAGCTCCGGGACAGAAGTCGACGAGCAGTACTTC	CATSSGTEVDEQYF
TRBV4-1	few	TRBD1	TRBJ2-7	TGCGCCAGCAGCTTCCAAACAGGGGAAATTTCCTACGAGCAGTACTTC	CASSFQTGEISYEQYF
TRBV7-9	-	-	TRBJ1-1	TGTGCCAGCAGCTTGGCCACAGGGAGCACTGAAGCTTTCTTT	CASSLATGSTEAFF
TRBV5-4	few	TRBD2	TRBJ2-7	TGTGCCAGCAGCTATCCGGGACTAGCGGGAGATGATTACGAGCAGTACTTC	CASSYPGLAGDDYEQYF
TRBV27	many	TRBD2	TRBJ2-1	TGTGCCAGCAGTTTACTGGGGGGGGTCTACTACAATGAGCAGTTCTTC	CASSLLGGVYYNEQFF
TRBV12-3/TRBV12-4	many	-	TRBJ2-7	TGTGCCAGCACCACGGGCCTCTACGAGCAGTACTTC	CASTTGLYEQYF
TRBV5-6	many	-	TRBJ2-4	TGTGCCAGCAGCCGAGCTAGCGCCAAAAACATTCAGTACTTC	CASSRASAKNIQYF
TRBV4-2	many	TRBD1	TRBJ1-5	TGTGCCAGCAGCCAAGATGTTTTCGACAGGGAGGGCAATCAGCCCCAGCATTTT	CASSQDVFDREGNQPQHF
TRBV18	many	-	TRBJ2-6	TGTGCCAGCTCACCACTGTCGCACGCTGGGGCCAACGTCCTGACTTTC	CASSPLSHAGANVLTF
TRBV12-3/TRBV12-4	many	TRBD1	TRBJ1-1	TGTGCCAGCAGTTATCGGACAGGCGGGAACACTGAAGCTTTCTTT	CASSYRTGGNTEAFF
TRBV10-3	-	-	TRBJ2-3	TGTGCCATCAGACCCGGGACCCCCACAGATACGCAGTATTTT	CAIRPGTPTDTQYF